The present TCR beta chain was sequenced within a study of T cells in Graves' hyperthyroidism and ophthalmopathy (dated by TCRdb to between 2019 and 2020). With respect to the entire study: Peripheral blood samples were taken at the time of initial diagnosis, prior to any treatment. A discovery cohort of roughly 100 patients, fewer than 50 with Graves' ophthalmopathy and 57 with stable Graves' hyperthyroidism, was used to find distinguishing TCR V-J signatures. Prospective prediction of ophthalmopathy was tested in an independent validation cohort of 18 to 20 hyperthyroidism patients and 15 to 17 patients who later progressed to ophthalmopathy. The approximately 100 discovery patients were randomly split 7:3 into training and test sets. In addition, the study compared T-cell repertoires in thyroid tissue and in blood from roughly six Graves' hyperthyroidism patients. After blood sampling, hyperthyroidism patients were treated with methimazole at a starting dose of 30 mg daily, and ophthalmopathy patients were treated with high-dose intravenous methylprednisolone. TCR Vbeta CDR3 sequencing of 135 peripheral blood samples (approximately 44 ophthalmopathy, over 70 hyperthyroidism and some 17 progressor patients) is reported in the paper.

CDR1 and CDR2 (SGHTA, FQGNSA) derive from the germline V gene. From cysteine to phenylalanine, the CDR3 is 18 amino acids long. Just CDR3 DNA is preserved here, 54 bases in frame from base 1. The trim is 1 base for V and 2 bases for J, with a gap of 17 bases between the germline ends. This clonotype was seen only a few times. Its antigen specificity is not known. No clone much larger than this one lies a single base away; base qualities are absent. Points the paper makes about the study in general: Sample size was not statistically predetermined, and blinding of investigators to group allocation was not performed. Most expanded thyroid clonotypes (frequency above 0.001) were also detected in blood, suggesting blood repertoires may reflect thyroid immune responses. During validation, the model predicted progression to ophthalmopathy a median of approximately 6 months ahead of onset, with more than 60% sensitivity and 72% to 80% specificity. Ophthalmopathy was separated from stable hyperthyroidism by a 13 V-J signature model, with approximately 86% sensitivity and 81% to 82% specificity obtained in cross-validation and 80%/75% obtained in testing.

Amplification of TCR beta CDR3 regions was carried out from RNA transcripts. The first round of RT-PCR for the TCR CDR3 was performed with the HTBI primer set and the Qiagen OneStep RT-PCR kit. A second multiplex PCR round built the libraries, followed by size selection and purification. The libraries were sequenced on an Illumina HiSeq2000 using paired-end 100 bp reads. The authors processed their data as follows. SOAPnuke was used to process the raw data, with reads discarded if the reads contained adapters or uncalled bases, had a mean Phred below 15, or lacked an exact constant-primer or identifier match. High-quality paired reads were merged with COPE v1.2.5, and unique nucleotide sequences were defined as clonotypes. MiTCR v1.1 was used to align clonotypes to the IMGT TRBV, TRBD and TRBJ reference segments. The analysis was restricted to V-J combinations with a frequency above 0.0001, which together covered about 99% of the repertoires. A TCS score was defined as the ratio between F50 (clonal expansion) and ExV (chaos), using BLOSUM62-based TCRdist between CDR3 peptides within each V-J. Welch's t-statistics and random forest reduced fewer than 600 V-J features to 13, which were used in a naive Bayes classifier (R e1071). TCRdb cleaned the public reads at Q25 with fastp, built clones with MiXCR and kept in-frame beta chains. Each entry is one CDR3 protein sequence, shown with its most common DNA and genes. The V and J calls, along with clone size, are taken from TCRdb and not from the paper's own processing. Across this sample there are hundreds of thousands of distinct CDR3 sequences, with less than 25% seen only once. The ten largest clones represent 34% of the sample.

In the ophthalmopathy patients, disease was moderately to severely active, with a Clinical Activity Score of 3 or more, a NOSPECS grade of 4 or more, and a duration of less than 3 months. Exclusion was applied to patients with uncontrolled infections, other autoimmune diseases, pregnancy or lactation. Diagnoses relied on clinical symptoms, serum thyroxine and TRAb, thyroid ultrasound and orbital computed tomography. PBMCs were isolated from more than 9 ml of fresh peripheral blood by Ficoll-Paque density gradient centrifugation. Total RNA was extracted with Trizol reagent, and quality was checked on an Agilent 2100 Bioanalyzer.

The chain is encoded by TRBV7-2 joined to TRBJ2-2, with a tentative D call of TRBD1 or TRBD2, each matching 5 bases. This receptor was obtained from a man aged 25-45 years with Graves' ophthalmopathy. Sequencing was done on a sample of blood. The nucleotide sequence reads TGTGCCAGCAGCTTAGGGGGACGGCTTGGAGGTAACACCGGGGAGCTGTTTTTT. It codes for CASSLGGRLGGNTGELFF.